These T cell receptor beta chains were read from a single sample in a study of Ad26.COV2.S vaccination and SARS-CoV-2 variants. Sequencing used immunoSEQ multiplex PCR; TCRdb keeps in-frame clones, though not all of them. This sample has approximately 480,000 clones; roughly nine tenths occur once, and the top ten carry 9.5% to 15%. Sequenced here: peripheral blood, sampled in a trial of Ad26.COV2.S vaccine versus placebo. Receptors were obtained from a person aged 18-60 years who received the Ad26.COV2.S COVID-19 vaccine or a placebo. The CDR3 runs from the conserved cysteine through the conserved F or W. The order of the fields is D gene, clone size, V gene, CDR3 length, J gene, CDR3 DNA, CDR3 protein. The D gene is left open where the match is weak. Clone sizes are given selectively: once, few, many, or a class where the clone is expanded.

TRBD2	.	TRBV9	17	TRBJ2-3	TGTGCCAGCAGCGTAGCTGGGGCGGGAGCACATTCAGATACGCAGTATTTT	CASSVAGAGAHSDTQYF
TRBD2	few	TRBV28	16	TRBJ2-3	TGTGCCAGCAGTTTAATCGGGACTACCCGCACAGATACGCAGTATTTT	CASSLIGTTRTDTQYF
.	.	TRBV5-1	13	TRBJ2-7	TGCGCCAGCAGCCGGGAAGGACTCTACGAGCAGTACTTC	CASSREGLYEQYF
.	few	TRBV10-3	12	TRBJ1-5	TGTGCCATCAGTGATAACCCGCAGCCCCAGCATTTT	CAISDNPQPQHF
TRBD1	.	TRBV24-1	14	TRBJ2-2	TGTGCCACCAGTGGGACAGGGGGCCCCGGGGAGCTGTTTTTT	CATSGTGGPGELFF
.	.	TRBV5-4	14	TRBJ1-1	TGTGCCAGCAGCATGTATGCCATGAACACTGAAGCTTTCTTT	CASSMYAMNTEAFF
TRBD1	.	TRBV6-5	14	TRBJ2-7	TGTGCCAGCACCCGCCCAGGGGGCAGGTACGAGCAGTACTTC	CASTRPGGRYEQYF
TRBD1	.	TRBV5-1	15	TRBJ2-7	TGCGCCAGCAGCTTGGGGGACAGGGTGACCTACGAGCAGTACTTC	CASSLGDRVTYEQYF
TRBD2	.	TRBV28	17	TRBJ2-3	TGTGCCAGCAGTCCCGAGGGACTAGCGGGACCATCAGATACGCAGTATTTT	CASSPEGLAGPSDTQYF
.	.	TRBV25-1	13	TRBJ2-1	TGTGCCAGCCTCTCCCCAGTAGGGTATGAGCAGTTCTTC	CASLSPVGYEQFF
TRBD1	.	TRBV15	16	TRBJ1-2	TGTGCCACCAGCAGAGGTGGGGACAGAGTTAACTATGGCTACACCTTC	CATSRGGDRVNYGYTF
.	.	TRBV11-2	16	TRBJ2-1	TGTGCCAGCAGCTTACTTCGTCGCGGCCCCTACAATGAGCAGTTCTTC	CASSLLRRGPYNEQFF
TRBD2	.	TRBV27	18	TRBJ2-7	TGTGCCAGCAGTTGGCGGGGGGGAAGTATCCTAGAATACTACGAGCAGTACTTC	CASSWRGGSILEYYEQYF
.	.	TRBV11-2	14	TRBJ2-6	TGTGCCAGCACTGGGCTCTCTGGGGCCAACGTCCTGACTTTC	CASTGLSGANVLTF
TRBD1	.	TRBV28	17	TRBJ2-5	TGTGCCAGCAGTTTACGGGGTTTCCGGGACAGGGAGGAGACCCAGTACTTC	CASSLRGFRDREETQYF
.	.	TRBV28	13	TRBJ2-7	TGTGCCAGCAGCCCGCCGGTCGGGTACGAGCAGTACTTC	CASSPPVGYEQYF
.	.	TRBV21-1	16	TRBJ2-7	TGTGCCAGCAGCCCTGGGGGGGGAAAAAAACTCTACGAGCAGTACTTC	CASSPGGGKKLYEQYF
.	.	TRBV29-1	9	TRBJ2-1	TGCAGCGACGGGAATGAGCAGTTCTTC	CSDGNEQFF
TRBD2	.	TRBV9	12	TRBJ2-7	TGTGCCAGCAGTCGTAGCGGGTGGGAGCAGTACTTC	CASSRSGWEQYF
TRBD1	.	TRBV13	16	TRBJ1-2	TGTGCCAGCAGCTTCTCCGGGACAGGGGCCAACTATGGCTACACCTTC	CASSFSGTGANYGYTF
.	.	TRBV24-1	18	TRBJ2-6	TGTGCCACCAGTGGCCGCCGGACCGACAACTCTGGGGCCAACGTCCTGACTTTC	CATSGRRTDNSGANVLTF
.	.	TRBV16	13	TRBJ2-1	TGTGCCAGCAGCCCCTCCTCTAGCAATGAGCAGTTCTTC	CASSPSSSNEQFF
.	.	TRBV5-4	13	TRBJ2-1	TGTGCCAGCAGCTTCGGATCGGACTATCCCCAGTTCTTC	CASSFGSDYPQFF
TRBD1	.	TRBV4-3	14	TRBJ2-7	TGCGCCAGCAGCCGAGAACAGGGGGCCTACGAGCAGTACTTC	CASSREQGAYEQYF
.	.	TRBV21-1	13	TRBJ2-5	TGTGCCAGGACCAGGGTTTTTATGGAGACCCAGTACTTC	CARTRVFMETQYF
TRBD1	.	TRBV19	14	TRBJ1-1	TGTGCCAGTACCTTGGGACAGTTAAACACTGAAGCTTTCTTT	CASTLGQLNTEAFF
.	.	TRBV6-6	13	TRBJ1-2	TGTGCCAGCAGTTACGGGCAGGGTCATGGCTACACCTTC	CASSYGQGHGYTF
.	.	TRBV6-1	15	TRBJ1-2	TGTGCCAGCAGTGAAGCGGGGGGGAGAAACTATGGCTACACCTTC	CASSEAGGRNYGYTF
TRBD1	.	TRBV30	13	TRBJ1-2	TGTGCCTGGGATGACAGGGCTAACTATGGCTACACCTTC	CAWDDRANYGYTF
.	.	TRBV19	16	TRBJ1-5	TGTGCCAGTAGTCCCGAGGGTACAGGGTCCCGGCGGCCCCAGCATTTT	CASSPEGTGSRRPQHF
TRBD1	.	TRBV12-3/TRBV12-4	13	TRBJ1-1	TGTGCCAGCATTCGGACAGGGAACACTGAAGCTTTCTTT	CASIRTGNTEAFF
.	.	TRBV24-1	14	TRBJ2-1	TGTGCCACCAGTGGGGCCAGGGCGTACAATGAGCAGTTCTTC	CATSGARAYNEQFF
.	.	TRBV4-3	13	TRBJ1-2	TGCGCCAGCAGCATACAGGGTAGCTTGGGCTACACCTTC	CASSIQGSLGYTF
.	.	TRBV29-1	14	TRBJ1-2	TGCAGCGTTGTCGGGGTGGACAGCACCTATGGCTACACCTTC	CSVVGVDSTYGYTF
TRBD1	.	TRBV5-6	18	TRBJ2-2	TGTGCCAGCAGCTTCTCCGGGACAGGGGCTCTGGACACCGGGGAGCTGTTTTTT	CASSFSGTGALDTGELFF
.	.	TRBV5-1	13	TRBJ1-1	TGCGCCAGCAGCCAAGGGGTGAACACTGAAGCTTTCTTT	CASSQGVNTEAFF
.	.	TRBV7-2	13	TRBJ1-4	TGTGCCAGCAGCACGGGGCGTAATGAAAAACTGTTTTTT	CASSTGRNEKLFF
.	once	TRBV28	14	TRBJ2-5	TGTGCCAGCAGGTCCGGGGGAGTCGAAGAGACCCAGTACTTC	CASRSGGVEETQYF
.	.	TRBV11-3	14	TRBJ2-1	TGTGCCAGCAGCTTAGGCCGTGGCTTTAATGAGCAGTTCTTC	CASSLGRGFNEQFF
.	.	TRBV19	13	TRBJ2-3	TGTGCCAGTCGCAGGGCGAGCACAGATACGCAGTATTTT	CASRRASTDTQYF
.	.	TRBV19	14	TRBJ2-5	TGTGCCAGTAGTATAGGCCAGGGCCAAGAGACCCAGTACTTC	CASSIGQGQETQYF
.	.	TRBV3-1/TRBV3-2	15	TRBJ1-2	TGTGCCAGCAGCCAACCCGGACAGTCCGGCTATGGCTACACCTTC	CASSQPGQSGYGYTF
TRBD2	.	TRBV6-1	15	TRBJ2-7	TGTGCCAGCAGTGATAGGGCGGGAGGGCCCTACGAGCAGTACTTC	CASSDRAGGPYEQYF
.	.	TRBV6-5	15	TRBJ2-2	TGTGCCAGCATTGGGGCAGGGTTAGACACCGGGGAGCTGTTTTTT	CASIGAGLDTGELFF
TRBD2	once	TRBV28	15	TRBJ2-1	TGTGCCAGCAGTTTTGAGGGACTAGCGGGAGGAGAGCAGTTCTTC	CASSFEGLAGGEQFF
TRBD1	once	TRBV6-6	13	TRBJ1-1	TGTGCCAGCAGAACAGGGGTCGCCACTGAAGCTTTCTTT	CASRTGVATEAFF
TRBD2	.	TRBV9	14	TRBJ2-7	TGTGCCAGCAGCCCTCGGGAGGAACCCTACGAGCAGTACTTC	CASSPREEPYEQYF
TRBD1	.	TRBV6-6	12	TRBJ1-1	TGTGCCAGCAGTTACGCAGGGGGTGAAGCTTTCTTT	CASSYAGGEAFF
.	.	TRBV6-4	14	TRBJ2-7	TGTGCCAGCAGTGACTCAAGACGGTCCTACGAGCAGTACTTC	CASSDSRRSYEQYF
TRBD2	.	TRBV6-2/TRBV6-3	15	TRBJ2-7	TGTGCCAGCAGTTGGGCCGGGACTATCACCTACGAGCAGTACTTC	CASSWAGTITYEQYF
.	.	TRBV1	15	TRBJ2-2	TGCACCAGCAGCCAAGATGGGGGAGCAACCGGGGAGCTGTTTTTT	CTSSQDGGATGELFF
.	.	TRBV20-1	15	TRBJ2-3	TGCAGTGCTAGTGGGCGTGGGGGGCGCACAGATACGCAGTATTTT	CSASGRGGRTDTQYF
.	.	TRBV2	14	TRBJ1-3	TGTGCCAGCAAACCCCTTCACTCTGGAAACACCATATATTTT	CASKPLHSGNTIYF
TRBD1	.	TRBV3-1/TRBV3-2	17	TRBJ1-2	TGTGCCAGCAGCCAAGGGACAGGGGGCGCGTCTAACTATGGCTACACCTTC	CASSQGTGGASNYGYTF